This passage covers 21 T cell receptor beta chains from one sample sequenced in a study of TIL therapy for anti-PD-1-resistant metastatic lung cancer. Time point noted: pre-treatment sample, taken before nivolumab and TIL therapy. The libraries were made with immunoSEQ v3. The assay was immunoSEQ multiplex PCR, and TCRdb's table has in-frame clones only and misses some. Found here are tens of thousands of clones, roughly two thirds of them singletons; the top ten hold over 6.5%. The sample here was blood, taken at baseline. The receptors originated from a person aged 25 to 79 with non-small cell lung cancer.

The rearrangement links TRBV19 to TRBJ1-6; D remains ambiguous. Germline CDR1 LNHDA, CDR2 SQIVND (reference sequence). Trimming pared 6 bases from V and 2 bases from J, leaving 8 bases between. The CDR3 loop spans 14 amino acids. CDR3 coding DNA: TGTGCCAGTAGGGGCACCCCCTATAATTCACCCCTCCACTTT. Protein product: CASRGTPYNSPLHF.

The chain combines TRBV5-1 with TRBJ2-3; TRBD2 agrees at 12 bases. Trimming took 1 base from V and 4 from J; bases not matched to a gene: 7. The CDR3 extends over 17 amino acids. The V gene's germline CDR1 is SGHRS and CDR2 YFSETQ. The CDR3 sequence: CASSLRLAGAGPDTQYF. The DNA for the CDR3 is TGCGCCAGCAGCTTGAGACTAGCGGGAGCGGGTCCAGATACGCAGTATTTT.

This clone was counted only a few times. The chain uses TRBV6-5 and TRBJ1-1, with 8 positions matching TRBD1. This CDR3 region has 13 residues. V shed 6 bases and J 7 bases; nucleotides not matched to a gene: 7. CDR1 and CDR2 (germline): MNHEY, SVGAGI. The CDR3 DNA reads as TGTGCCAGCAGCAGGGGGCGTTACGGTGAAGCTTTCTTT. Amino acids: CASSRGRYGEAFF.

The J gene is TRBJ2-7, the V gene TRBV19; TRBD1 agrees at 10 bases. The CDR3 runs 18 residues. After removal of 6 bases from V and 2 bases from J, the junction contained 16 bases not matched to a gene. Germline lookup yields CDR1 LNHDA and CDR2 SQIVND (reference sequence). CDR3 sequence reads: CASSPYGRGTGVTYEQYF. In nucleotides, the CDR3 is TGTGCCAGTAGCCCCTACGGTCGTGGGACAGGGGTTACCTACGAGCAGTACTTC.

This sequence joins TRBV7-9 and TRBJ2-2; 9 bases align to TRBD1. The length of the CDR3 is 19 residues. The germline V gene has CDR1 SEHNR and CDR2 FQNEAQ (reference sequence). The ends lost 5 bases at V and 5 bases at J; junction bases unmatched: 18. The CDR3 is CASSPRAGQGRFGTGELFF. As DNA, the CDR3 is TGTGCCAGCAGCCCTAGAGCGGGACAGGGAAGGTTTGGGACCGGGGAGCTGTTTTTT.

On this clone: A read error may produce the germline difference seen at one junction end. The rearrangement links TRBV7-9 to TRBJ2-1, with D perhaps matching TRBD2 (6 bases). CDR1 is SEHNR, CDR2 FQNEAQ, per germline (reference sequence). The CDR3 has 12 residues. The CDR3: CASSLGLAGKLF. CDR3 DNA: TGTGCCAGCAGCTTAGGGCTGGCGGGAAAACTCTTC.

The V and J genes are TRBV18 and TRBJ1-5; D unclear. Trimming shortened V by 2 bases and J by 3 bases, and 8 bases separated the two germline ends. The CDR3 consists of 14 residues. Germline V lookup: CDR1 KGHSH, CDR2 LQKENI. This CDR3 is CASSPTPSNQPQHF. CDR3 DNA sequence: TGTGCCAGCTCACCAACTCCCTCCAATCAGCCCCAGCATTTT.

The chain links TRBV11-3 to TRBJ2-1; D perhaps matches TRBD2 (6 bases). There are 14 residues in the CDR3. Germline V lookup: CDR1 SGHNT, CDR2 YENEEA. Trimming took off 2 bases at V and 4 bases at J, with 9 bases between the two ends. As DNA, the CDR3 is TGTGCCAGCAGCTTAATCGGAGGGTACAATGAGCAGTTCTTC. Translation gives CASSLIGGYNEQFF.

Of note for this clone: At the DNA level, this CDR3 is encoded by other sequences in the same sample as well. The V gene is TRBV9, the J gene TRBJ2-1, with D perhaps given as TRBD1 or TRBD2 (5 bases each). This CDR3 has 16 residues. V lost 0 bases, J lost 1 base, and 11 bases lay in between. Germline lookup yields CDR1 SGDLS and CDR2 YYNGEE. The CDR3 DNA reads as TGTGCCAGCAGCGTAGGGGGGACCCAATCCTACAATGAGCAGTTCTTC. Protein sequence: CASSVGGTQSYNEQFF.

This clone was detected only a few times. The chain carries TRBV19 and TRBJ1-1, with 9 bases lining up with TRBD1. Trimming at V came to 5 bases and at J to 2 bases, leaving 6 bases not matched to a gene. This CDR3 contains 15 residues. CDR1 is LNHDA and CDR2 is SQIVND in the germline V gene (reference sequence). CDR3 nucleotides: TGTGCCAGTAGTCGGGGGACAGGGTTTAACACTGAAGCTTTCTTT. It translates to CASSRGTGFNTEAFF.

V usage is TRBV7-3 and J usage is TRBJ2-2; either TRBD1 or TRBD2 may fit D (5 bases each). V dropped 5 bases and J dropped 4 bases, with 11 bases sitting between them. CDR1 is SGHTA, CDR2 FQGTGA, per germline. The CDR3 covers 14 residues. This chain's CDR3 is CASSPGAGTGELFF. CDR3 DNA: TGTGCCAGCAGCCCCGGGGCAGGCACCGGGGAGCTGTTTTTT. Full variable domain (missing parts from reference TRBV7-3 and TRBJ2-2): GAGVSQTPSNKVTEKGKYVELRCDPISGHTALYWYRQSLGQGPEFLIYFQGTGAADDSGLPNDRFFAVRPEGSVSTLKIQRTERGDSAVYLCASSPGAGTGELFFGEGSRLTVL.

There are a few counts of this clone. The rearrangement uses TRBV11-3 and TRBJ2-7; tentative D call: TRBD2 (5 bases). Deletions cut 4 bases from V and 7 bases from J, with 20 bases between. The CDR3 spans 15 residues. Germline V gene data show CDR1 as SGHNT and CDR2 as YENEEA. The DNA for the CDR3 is TGTGCCAGCAGCTACGCAGCTTCCCCCTCGGGAGAGCAGTACTTC. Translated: CASSYAASPSGEQYF. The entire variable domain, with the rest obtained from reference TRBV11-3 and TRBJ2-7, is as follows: EAGVVQSPRYKIIEKKQPVAFWCNPISGHNTLYWYLQNLGQGPELLIRYENEEAVDDSQLPKDRFSAERLKGVDSTLKIQPAELGDSAVYLCASSYAASPSGEQYFGPGTRLTVT.

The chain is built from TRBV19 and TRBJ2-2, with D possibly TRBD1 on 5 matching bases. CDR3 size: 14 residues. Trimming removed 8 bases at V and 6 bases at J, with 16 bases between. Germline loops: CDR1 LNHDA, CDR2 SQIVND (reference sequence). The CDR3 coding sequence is TGTGCCAGTTTAAGGACACCTGTGCCCGGGGAGCTGTTTTTT. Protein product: CASLRTPVPGELFF.

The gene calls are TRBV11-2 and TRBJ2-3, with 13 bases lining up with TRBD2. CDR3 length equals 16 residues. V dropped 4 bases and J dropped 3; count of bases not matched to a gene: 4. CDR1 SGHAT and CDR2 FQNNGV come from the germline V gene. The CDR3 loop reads CASSYPTSGGTDTQYF. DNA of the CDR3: TGTGCCAGCAGCTACCCGACTAGCGGGGGGACAGATACGCAGTATTTT.

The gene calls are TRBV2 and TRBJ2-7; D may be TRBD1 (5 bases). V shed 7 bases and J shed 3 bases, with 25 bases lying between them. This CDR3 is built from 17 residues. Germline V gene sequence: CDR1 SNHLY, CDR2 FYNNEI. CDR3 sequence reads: CASIGQRNQSPYYEQYF. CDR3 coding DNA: TGTGCCAGCATAGGACAAAGGAACCAGTCCCCGTACTACGAGCAGTACTTC. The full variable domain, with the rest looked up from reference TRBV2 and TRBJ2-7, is EPEVTQTPSHQVTQMGQEVILRCVPISNHLYFYWYRQILGQKVEFLVSFYNNEISEKSEIFDDQFSVERPDGSNFTLKIRSTKLEDSAMYFCASIGQRNQSPYYEQYFGPGTRLTVT.

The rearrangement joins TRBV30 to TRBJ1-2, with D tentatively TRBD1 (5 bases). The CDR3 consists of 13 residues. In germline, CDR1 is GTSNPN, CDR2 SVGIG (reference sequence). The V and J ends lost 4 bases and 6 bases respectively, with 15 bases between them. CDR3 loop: CAWNIGARNGYTF. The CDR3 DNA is TGTGCCTGGAACATAGGGGCAAGGAATGGCTACACCTTC.

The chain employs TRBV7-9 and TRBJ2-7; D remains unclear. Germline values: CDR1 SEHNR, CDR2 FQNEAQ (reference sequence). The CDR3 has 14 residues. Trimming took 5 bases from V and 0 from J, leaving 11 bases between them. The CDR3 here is CASSAGRSSYEQYF. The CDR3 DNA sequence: TGTGCCAGCAGCGCAGGACGTAGCTCCTACGAGCAGTACTTC.

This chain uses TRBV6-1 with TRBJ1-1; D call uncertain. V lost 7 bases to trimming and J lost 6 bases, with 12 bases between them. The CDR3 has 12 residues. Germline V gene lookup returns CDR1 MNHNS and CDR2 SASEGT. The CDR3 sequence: CASMYRTAEAFF. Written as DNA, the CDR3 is TGTGCCAGCATGTATCGTACGGCTGAAGCTTTCTTT.

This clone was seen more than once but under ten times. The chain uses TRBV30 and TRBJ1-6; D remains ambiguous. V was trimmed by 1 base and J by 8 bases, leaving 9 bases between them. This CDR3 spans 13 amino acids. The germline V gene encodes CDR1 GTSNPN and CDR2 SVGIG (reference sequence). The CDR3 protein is CAWSGEGYSPLHF. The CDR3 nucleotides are TGTGCCTGGAGTGGAGAAGGGTATTCACCCCTCCACTTT.

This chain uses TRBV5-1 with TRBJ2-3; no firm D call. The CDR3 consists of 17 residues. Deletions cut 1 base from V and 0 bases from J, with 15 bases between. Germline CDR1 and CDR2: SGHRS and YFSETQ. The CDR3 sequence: CASSLWAGRSSTDTQYF. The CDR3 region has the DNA TGCGCCAGCAGCTTGTGGGCCGGGCGGTCTAGCACAGATACGCAGTATTTT.

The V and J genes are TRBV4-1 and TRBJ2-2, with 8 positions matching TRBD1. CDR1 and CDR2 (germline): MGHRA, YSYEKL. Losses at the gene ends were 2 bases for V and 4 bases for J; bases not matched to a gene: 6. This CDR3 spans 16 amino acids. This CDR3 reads CASSQQPTGATGELFF. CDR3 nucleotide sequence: TGCGCCAGCAGCCAACAACCGACAGGGGCCACCGGGGAGCTGTTTTTT.